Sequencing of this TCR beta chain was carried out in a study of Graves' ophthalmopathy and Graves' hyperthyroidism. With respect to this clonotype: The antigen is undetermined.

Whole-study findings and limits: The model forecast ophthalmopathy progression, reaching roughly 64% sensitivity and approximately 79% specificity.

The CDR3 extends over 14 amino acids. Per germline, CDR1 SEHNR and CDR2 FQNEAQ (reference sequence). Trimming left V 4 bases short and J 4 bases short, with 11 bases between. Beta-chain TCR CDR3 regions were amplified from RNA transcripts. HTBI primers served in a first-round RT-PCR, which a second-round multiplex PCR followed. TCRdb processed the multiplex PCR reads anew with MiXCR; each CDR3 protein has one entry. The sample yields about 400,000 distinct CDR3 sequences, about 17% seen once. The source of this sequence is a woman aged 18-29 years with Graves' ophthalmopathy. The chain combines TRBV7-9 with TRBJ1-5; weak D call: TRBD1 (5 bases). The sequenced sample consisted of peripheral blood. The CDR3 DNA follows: TGTGCCAGCAGCTCGACCAGGGCTAATCAGCCCCAGCATTTT. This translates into CASSSTRANQPQHF.